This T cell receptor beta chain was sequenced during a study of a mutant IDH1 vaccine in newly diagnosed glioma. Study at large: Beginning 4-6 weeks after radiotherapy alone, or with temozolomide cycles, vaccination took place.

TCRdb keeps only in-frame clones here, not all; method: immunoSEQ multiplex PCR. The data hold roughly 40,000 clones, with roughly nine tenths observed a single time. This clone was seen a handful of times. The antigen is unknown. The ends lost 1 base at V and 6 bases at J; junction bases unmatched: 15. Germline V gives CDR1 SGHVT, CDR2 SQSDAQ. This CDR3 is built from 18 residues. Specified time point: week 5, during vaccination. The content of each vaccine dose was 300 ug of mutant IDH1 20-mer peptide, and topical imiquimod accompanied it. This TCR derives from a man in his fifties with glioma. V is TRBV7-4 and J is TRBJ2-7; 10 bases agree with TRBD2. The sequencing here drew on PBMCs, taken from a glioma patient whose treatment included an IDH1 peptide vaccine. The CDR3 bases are TGTGCCAGCAGCTTAGAAGTTTTGGTAGAGCGGGGGGGCCCCGAGCAGTACTTC. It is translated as CASSLEVLVERGGPEQYF.